The entry below describes one T cell receptor beta chain. The antigen is unknown. The data were obtained in a study of siplizumab effects on memory and regulatory T cells. The study, taken as a whole, reports: For siplizumab cultures, the suppressive function of their proliferating Tregs was not confirmed.

Germline V gene data show CDR1 as SGHRS and CDR2 as YFSETQ. The V end lost 4 bases, the J end lost 2 bases, and 10 bases lay between the germline ends. The CDR3 runs to 13 residues. Sequencing used immunoSEQ multiplex PCR; TCRdb keeps in-frame clones, though not all of them. This sample has some 100,000 clones, with about 90% found just once. V gene TRBV5-1 combines with J gene TRBJ2-7; D might be TRBD2 (6 bases). The receptor was derived from a human donor in good health. The material sequenced was Tregs sorted from blood. This CDR3 is CASSQGLTYEQYF. In DNA, the CDR3 is TGCGCCAGCAGCCAGGGACTGACCTACGAGCAGTACTTC.